This record covers a single T cell receptor (beta chain). A much larger clone is a single base away; this may be a read error. TCRdb processed the PCR reads anew with MiXCR; each CDR3 protein has one entry. This sample has approximately 11,000 distinct CDR3 sequences, with approximately 49% found just once. Germline V lookup: CDR1 SGHTA, CDR2 FQGTGA. The CDR3 sequence is 15 residues long. The germline V and J ends were trimmed by 1 base and 13 bases, with 20 bases remaining between them. The source of the sample is a study of tumor-infiltrating lymphocytes in oesophageal squamous cell carcinoma. This receptor was taken from a male donor with esophageal squamous cell carcinoma. Sequencing was done on a sample of esophageal tumor tissue. The chain carries TRBV7-3 and TRBJ2-4; D perhaps matches TRBD2 (5 bases). As DNA, the CDR3 is TGTGCCAGCAGCTTAAGGGAGACCCCCTACAATGAGCAGTACTTC. This encodes CASSLRETPYNEQYF. Full variable domain (missing parts from reference TRBV7-3 and TRBJ2-4): GAGVSQTPSNKVTEKGKYVELRCDPISGHTALYWYRQSLGQGPEFLIYFQGTGAADDSGLPNDRFFAVRPEGSVSTLKIQRTERGDSAVYLCASSLRETPYNEQYFGAGTRLSVL.